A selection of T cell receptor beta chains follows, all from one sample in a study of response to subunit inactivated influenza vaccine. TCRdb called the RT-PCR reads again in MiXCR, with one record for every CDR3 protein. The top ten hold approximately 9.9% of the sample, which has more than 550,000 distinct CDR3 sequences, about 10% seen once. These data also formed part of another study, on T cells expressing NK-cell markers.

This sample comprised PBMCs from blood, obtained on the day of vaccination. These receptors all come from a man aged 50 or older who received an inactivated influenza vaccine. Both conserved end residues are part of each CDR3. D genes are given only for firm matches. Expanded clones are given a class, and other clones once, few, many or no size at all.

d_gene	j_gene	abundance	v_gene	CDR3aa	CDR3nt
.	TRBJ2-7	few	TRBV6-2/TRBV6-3	CASSPLGTEISYEQYF	TGTGCCAGCAGCCCCCTCGGGACTGAGATTTCCTACGAGCAGTACTTC
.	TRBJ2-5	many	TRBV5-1	CASGGQGGIQETQYF	TGCGCCAGCGGCGGACAGGGAGGGATCCAAGAGACCCAGTACTTC
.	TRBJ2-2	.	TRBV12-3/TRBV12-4	CASSSPRGLANTGELFF	TGTGCCAGCAGTTCCCCCCGCGGCCTAGCCAACACCGGGGAGCTGTTTTTT
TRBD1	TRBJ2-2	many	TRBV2	CASSRDSSNTGELFF	TGTGCCAGCAGCCGGGACAGTTCGAACACCGGGGAGCTGTTTTTT
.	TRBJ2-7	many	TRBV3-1	CASSPWAQEDYEQYF	TGTGCCAGCAGCCCCTGGGCCCAGGAGGATTACGAGCAGTACTTC
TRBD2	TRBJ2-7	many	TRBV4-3	CASSQGLAGYEQYF	TGCGCCAGCAGCCAAGGACTAGCGGGTTACGAGCAGTACTTC
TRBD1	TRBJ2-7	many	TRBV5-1	CASSLAGTGDESSYEQYF	TGCGCCAGCAGCTTGGCCGGGACAGGGGATGAGAGCTCCTACGAGCAGTACTTC
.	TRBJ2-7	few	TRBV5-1	CASSLESSVGFYEQYF	TGCGCCAGCAGCTTGGAGAGTAGCGTGGGGTTCTACGAGCAGTACTTC
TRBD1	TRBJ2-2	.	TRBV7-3	CASSRDRSTGELFF	TGTGCCAGCAGCCGGGACAGGTCTACCGGGGAGCTGTTTTTT
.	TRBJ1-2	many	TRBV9	CASSPPSPISYGYTF	TGTGCCAGCAGCCCCCCATCACCCATATCCTATGGCTACACCTTC
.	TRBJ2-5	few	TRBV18	CASSPLSSQETQYF	TGTGCCAGCTCACCCCTTTCAAGCCAAGAGACCCAGTACTTC
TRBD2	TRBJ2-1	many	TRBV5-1	CASSFSGSSYNEQFF	TGTGCCAGCAGCTTTAGCGGGAGCTCCTACAATGAGCAGTTCTTC
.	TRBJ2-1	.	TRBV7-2	CASSSEVTQFF	TGTGCCAGCAGTTCAGAGGTAACTCAATTCTTC
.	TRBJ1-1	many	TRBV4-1	CASSQPGPRGVTEAFF	TGCGCCAGCAGCCAACCGGGACCTAGGGGAGTCACTGAAGCTTTCTTT
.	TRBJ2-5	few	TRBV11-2	CASSPAERETQYF	TGTGCCAGCAGTCCAGCTGAGCGAGAGACCCAGTACTTC
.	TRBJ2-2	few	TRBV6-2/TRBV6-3	CASSSAGQYTGELFF	TGTGCCAGCAGTTCGGCGGGACAGTACACCGGGGAGCTGTTTTTT
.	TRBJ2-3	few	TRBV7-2	CASSLAFRGAQDTQYF	TGTGCCAGCAGCTTAGCCTTTCGGGGGGCCCAAGATACGCAGTATTTT
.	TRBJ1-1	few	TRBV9	CASSRDMDTEAFF	TGTGCCAGCAGCCGCGACATGGACACTGAAGCTTTCTTT
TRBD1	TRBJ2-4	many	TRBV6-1	CASALTGGGNIQYF	TGTGCCAGCGCCCTTACAGGGGGCGGAAACATTCAGTACTTC
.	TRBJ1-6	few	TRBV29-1	CSVKDGYNSPLHF	TGCAGCGTTAAGGACGGCTATAATTCACCCCTCCACTTT
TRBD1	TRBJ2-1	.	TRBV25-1	CASSPIQGAEEQFF	TGTGCCAGCAGTCCTATACAGGGGGCGGAGGAGCAGTTCTTC
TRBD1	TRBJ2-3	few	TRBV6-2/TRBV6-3	CASSYAGGNTDTQYF	TGTGCCAGCAGTTACGCAGGGGGCAACACAGATACGCAGTATTTT
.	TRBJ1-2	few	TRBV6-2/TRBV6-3	CASSYASYGYTF	TGTGCCAGCAGTTACGCGTCCTATGGCTACACCTTC
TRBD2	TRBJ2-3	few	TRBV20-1	CSAWTSPVGDTQYF	TGCAGTGCTTGGACTAGCCCAGTGGGAGATACGCAGTATTTT
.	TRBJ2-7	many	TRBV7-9	CASSFDKSSYEQYF	TGTGCCAGCAGCTTTGACAAGAGCTCCTACGAGCAGTACTTC
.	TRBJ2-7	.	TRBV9	CASSVTRGGREQYF	TGTGCCAGCAGCGTAACCAGGGGAGGGCGAGAGCAGTACTTC
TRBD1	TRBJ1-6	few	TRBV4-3	CASSQYNRGNSPLHF	TGCGCCAGCAGTCAATATAACAGGGGCAATTCACCCCTCCACTTT
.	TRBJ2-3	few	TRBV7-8	CASSLSTLTDTQYF	TGTGCCAGCAGCTTATCGACTCTCACAGATACGCAGTATTTT
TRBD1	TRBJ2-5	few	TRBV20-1	CSARTTGEETQYF	TGCAGTGCTAGAACCACAGGGGAAGAGACCCAGTACTTC
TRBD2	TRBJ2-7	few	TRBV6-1	CATWHSGRARGYEQYF	TGTGCCACTTGGCATAGCGGGAGGGCCCGGGGCTACGAGCAGTACTTC
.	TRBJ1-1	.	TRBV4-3	CASSQDVGRNTEAFF	TGCGCCAGCAGCCAAGACGTAGGGAGGAACACTGAAGCTTTCTTT
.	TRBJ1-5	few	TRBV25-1	CASSELNSNQPQHF	TGTGCCAGCAGTGAATTGAACTCGAATCAGCCCCAGCATTTT
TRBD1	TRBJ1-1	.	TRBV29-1	CSAKRTGAGNTEAFF	TGCAGCGCCAAGAGGACAGGGGCTGGGAACACTGAAGCTTTCTTT
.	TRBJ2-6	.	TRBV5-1	CASSSQGGGANVLTF	TGCGCCAGCAGCTCACAGGGAGGAGGGGCCAACGTCCTGACTTTC
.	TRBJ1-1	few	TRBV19	CASIPSLGPNTEAFF	TGTGCCAGTATCCCCTCGCTGGGGCCGAACACTGAAGCTTTCTTT
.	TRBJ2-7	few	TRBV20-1	CSAQHRNYEQYF	TGCAGTGCTCAACACCGAAACTACGAGCAGTACTTC
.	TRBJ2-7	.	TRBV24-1	CATSGLISNEQYF	TGTGCCACCAGTGGTCTCATTTCCAACGAGCAGTACTTC
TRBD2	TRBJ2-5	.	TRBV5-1	CASSLGHAGGAQYF	TGCGCCAGCAGCTTGGGGCACGCTGGGGGGGCCCAGTACTTC
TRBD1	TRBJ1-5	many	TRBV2	CASSEAQGPQPQHF	TGTGCCAGCAGTGAAGCACAGGGGCCCCAGCCCCAGCATTTT
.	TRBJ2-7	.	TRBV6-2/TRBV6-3	CASSYSFWDWSYEQYF	TGTGCCAGCAGTTACTCTTTTTGGGATTGGAGTTACGAGCAGTACTTC
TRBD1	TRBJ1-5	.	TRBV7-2	CASSLARDRGFQPQHF	TGTGCCAGCAGCTTAGCGCGGGACAGGGGTTTCCAGCCCCAGCATTTT
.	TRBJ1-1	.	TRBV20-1	CSAFGGLLRTEAFF	TGCAGCGCCTTCGGGGGGCTCTTGAGGACTGAAGCTTTCTTT
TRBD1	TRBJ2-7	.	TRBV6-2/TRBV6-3	CATVRDRGTYEQYF	TGTGCCACCGTCCGGGACAGGGGGACCTACGAGCAGTACTTC
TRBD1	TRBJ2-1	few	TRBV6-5	CASSYSGQSISYNEQFF	TGTGCCAGCAGTTACTCGGGACAGTCCATCTCCTACAATGAGCAGTTCTTC
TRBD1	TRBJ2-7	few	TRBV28	CASSAHRDRNEQYF	TGTGCCAGCAGTGCTCACCGGGACAGGAACGAGCAGTACTTC
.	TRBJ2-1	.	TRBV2	CASSESPSSAREQFF	TGTGCCAGCAGTGAATCCCCCTCATCGGCCCGCGAGCAGTTCTTC
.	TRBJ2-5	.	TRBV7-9	CASAFGFEETQYF	TGTGCCAGCGCGTTTGGCTTTGAAGAGACCCAGTACTTC
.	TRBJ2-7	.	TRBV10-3	CAISESTSGTAYEQYF	TGTGCCATCAGTGAGTCGACCTCCGGGACCGCCTACGAGCAGTACTTC
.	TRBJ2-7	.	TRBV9	CASSVGNGAEQYF	TGTGCCAGCAGCGTAGGAAATGGCGCCGAGCAGTACTTC
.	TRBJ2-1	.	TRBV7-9	CASSFTGSYNEQFF	TGTGCCAGCAGCTTCACAGGGAGCTACAATGAGCAGTTCTTC
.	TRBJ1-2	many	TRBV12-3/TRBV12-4	CASSPIGRSGYTF	TGTGCCAGCAGCCCCATTGGGCGATCCGGCTACACCTTC
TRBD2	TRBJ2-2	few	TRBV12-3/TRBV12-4	CASSSLAGFTGELFF	TGTGCCAGCAGTTCTCTAGCGGGGTTCACCGGGGAGCTGTTTTTT
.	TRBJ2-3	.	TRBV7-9	CASSRISSGTDTQYF	TGTGCCAGCAGCAGAATAAGTTCCGGCACAGATACGCAGTATTTT
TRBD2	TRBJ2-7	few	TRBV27	CASSTTSGATRQYF	TGTGCCAGCAGCACGACTAGCGGAGCTACGAGGCAGTACTTC
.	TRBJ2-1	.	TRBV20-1	CSASQRLGNEQFF	TGCAGTGCTAGTCAGCGACTGGGCAATGAGCAGTTCTTC
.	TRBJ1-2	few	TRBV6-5	CASRYTWGGNYGYTF	TGTGCCAGCAGATACACCTGGGGGGGTAACTATGGCTACACCTTC
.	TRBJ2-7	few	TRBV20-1	CSARRDTSYEQYF	TGCAGTGCTAGGAGGGACACGTCCTACGAGCAGTACTTC
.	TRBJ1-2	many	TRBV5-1	CASREAIGVTYGYTF	TGCGCCAGCAGGGAAGCCATTGGGGTGACCTATGGCTACACCTTC
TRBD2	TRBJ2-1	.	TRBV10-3	CAISDPGGAGLDEQFF	TGTGCCATCAGTGACCCGGGGGGGGCAGGGCTGGATGAGCAGTTCTTC